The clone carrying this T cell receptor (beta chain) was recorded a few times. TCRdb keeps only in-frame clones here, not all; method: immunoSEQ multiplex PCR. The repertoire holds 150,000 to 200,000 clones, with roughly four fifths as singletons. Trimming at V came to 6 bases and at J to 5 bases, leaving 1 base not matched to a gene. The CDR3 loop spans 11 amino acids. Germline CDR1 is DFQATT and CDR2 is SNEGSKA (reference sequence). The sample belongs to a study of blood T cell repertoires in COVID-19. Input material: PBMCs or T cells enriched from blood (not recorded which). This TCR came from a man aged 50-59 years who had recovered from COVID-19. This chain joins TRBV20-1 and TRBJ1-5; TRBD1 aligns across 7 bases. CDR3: CSATGDQPQHF. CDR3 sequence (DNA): TGCAGTGCCACAGGGGATCAGCCCCAGCATTTT.